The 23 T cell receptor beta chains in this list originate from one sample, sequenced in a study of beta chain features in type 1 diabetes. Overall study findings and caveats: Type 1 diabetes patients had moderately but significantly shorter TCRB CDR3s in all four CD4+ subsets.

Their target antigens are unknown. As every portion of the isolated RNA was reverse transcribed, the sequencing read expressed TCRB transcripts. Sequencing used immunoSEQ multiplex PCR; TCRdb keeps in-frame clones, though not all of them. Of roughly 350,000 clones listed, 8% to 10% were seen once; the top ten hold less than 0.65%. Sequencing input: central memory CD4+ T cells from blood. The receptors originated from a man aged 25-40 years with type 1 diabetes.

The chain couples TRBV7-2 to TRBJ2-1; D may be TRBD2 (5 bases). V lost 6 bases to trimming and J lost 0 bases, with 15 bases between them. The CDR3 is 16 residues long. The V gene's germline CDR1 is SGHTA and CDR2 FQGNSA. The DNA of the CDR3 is TGTGCCAGCAGACCACTCCGGGGAAGCTCCTACAATGAGCAGTTCTTC. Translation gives CASRPLRGSSYNEQFF.

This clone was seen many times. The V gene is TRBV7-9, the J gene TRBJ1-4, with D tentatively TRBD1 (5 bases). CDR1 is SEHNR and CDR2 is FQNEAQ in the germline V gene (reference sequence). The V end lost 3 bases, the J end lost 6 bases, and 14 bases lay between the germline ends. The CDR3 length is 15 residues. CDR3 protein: CASSFGSGDDEKLFF. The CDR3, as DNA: TGTGCCAGCAGCTTTGGGAGCGGGGACGATGAAAAACTGTTTTTT.

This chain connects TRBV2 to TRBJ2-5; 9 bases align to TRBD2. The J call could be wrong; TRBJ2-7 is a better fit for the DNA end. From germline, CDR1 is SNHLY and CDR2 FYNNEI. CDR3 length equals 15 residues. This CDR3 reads CASSESAGGAYEQYF. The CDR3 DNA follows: TGTGCCAGCAGTGAATCGGCGGGGGGGGCCTACGAGCAGTACTTC.

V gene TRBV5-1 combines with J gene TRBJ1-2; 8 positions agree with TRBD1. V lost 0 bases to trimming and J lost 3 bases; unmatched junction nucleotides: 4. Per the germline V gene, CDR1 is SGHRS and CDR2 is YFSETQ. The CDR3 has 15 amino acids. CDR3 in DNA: TGCGCCAGCAGCTTGGGTTCGACAGGGGACTATGGCTACACCTTC. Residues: CASSLGSTGDYGYTF.

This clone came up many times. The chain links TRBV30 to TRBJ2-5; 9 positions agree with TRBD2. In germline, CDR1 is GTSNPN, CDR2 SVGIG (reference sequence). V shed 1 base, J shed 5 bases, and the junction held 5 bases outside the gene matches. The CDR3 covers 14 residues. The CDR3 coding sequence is TGTGCCTGGAGTGGGCTAGCGGGATTTGAGACCCAGTACTTC. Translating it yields CAWSGLAGFETQYF.

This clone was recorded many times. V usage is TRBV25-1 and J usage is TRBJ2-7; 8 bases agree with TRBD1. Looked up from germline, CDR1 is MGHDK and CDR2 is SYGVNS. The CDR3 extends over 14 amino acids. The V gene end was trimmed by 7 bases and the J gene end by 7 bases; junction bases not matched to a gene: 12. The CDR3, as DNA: TGTGCCAGCAACCGAGGACAGGGTGGAGAAGAGCAGTACTTC. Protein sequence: CASNRGQGGEEQYF.

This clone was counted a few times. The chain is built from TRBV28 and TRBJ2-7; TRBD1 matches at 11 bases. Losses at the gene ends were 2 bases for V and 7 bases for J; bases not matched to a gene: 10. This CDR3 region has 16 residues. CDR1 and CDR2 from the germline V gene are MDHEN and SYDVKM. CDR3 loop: CASSLVSGQGAEEQYF. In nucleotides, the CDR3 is TGTGCCAGCAGTTTAGTATCAGGACAGGGGGCAGAAGAGCAGTACTTC.

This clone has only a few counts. The CDR3 DNA sequence: TGTGCCAGTAGTATTGAGACAAGCCAAGAGACCCAGTACTTC. Translation: CASSIETSQETQYF. The rearrangement links TRBV19 to TRBJ2-5, with no clear D. Germline V gives CDR1 LNHDA, CDR2 SQIVND (reference sequence). The CDR3 contains 14 residues. Trimming removed 3 bases from V and 1 base from J, with 9 bases in between.

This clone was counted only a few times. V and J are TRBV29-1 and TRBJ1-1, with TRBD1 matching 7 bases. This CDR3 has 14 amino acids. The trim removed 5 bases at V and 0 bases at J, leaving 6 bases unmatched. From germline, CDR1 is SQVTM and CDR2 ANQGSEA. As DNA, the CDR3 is TGCAGCGTTAGCCGGGACAGCATGAACACTGAAGCTTTCTTT. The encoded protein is CSVSRDSMNTEAFF.

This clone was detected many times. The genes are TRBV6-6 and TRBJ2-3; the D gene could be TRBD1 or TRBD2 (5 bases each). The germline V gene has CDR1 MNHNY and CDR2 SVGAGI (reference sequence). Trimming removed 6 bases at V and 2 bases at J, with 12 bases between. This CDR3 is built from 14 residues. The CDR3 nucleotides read TGTGCCAGCAGCTTCCGGGACCACACAGATACGCAGTATTTT. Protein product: CASSFRDHTDTQYF.

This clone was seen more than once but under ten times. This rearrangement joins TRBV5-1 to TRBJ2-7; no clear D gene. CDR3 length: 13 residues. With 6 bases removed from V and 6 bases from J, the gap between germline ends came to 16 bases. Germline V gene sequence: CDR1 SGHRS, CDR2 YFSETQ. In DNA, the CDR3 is TGCGCCAGCACTGACTCCGAGGAAGGCGAGCAGTACTTC. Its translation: CASTDSEEGEQYF. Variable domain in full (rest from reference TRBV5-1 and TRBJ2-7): KAGVTQTPRYLIKTRGQQVTLSCSPISGHRSVSWYQQTPGQGLQFLFEYFSETQRNKGNFPGRFSGRQFSNSRSEMNVSTLELGDSALYLCASTDSEEGEQYFGPGTRLTVT.

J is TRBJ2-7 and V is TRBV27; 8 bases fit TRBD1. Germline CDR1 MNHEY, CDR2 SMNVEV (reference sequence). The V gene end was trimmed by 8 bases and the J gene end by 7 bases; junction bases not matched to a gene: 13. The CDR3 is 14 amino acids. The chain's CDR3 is CASQTRDRYGEQYF. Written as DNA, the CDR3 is TGTGCCAGCCAGACCCGGGACAGGTATGGGGAGCAGTACTTC.

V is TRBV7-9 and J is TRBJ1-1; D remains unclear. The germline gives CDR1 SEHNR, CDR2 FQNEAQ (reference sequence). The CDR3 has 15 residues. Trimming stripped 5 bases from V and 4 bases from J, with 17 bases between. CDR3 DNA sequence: TGTGCCAGCAGCCTTGATACGGGGTCGGGCACTGAAGCTTTCTTT. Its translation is CASSLDTGSGTEAFF.

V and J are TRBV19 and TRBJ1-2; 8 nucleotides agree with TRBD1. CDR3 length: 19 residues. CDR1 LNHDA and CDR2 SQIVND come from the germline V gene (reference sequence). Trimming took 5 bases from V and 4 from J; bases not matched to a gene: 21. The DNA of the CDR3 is TGTGCCAGTAGTTTTCCCCGTACCCGCGGACAGGGAGCGTCCTATGGCTACACCTTC. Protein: CASSFPRTRGQGASYGYTF.

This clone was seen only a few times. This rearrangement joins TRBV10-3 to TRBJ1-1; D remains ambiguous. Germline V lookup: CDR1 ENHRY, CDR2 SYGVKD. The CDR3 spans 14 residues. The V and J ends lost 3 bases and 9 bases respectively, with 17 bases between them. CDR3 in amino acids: CAISDSFGARQAFF. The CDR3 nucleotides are TGTGCCATCAGTGATTCTTTCGGCGCGAGGCAAGCTTTCTTT.

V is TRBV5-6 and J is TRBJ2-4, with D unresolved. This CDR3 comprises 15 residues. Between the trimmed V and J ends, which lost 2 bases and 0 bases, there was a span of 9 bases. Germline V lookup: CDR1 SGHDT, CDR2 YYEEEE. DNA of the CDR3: TGTGCCAGCAGCTTCGCCACCCTAGCCAAAAACATTCAGTACTTC. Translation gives CASSFATLAKNIQYF.

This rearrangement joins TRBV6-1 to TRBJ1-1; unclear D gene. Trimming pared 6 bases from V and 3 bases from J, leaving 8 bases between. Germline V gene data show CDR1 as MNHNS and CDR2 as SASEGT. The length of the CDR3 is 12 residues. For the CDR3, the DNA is TGTGCCAGCAGAGTACGGGACACTGAAGCTTTCTTT. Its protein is CASRVRDTEAFF.

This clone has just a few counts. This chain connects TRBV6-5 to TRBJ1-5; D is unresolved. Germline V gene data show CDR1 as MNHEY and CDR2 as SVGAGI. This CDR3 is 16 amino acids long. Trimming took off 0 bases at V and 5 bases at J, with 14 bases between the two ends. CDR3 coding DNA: TGTGCCAGCAGTTACTCGAATGTAGGGCCCCATCAGCCCCAGCATTTT. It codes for CASSYSNVGPHQPQHF.

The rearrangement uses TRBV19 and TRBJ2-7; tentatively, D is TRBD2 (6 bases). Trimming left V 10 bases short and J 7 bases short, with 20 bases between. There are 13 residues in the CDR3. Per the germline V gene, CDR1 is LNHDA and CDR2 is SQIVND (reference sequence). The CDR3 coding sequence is TGTGCCACTGCGAGGAGGGGACTTTATGAGCAGTACTTC. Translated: CATARRGLYEQYF.

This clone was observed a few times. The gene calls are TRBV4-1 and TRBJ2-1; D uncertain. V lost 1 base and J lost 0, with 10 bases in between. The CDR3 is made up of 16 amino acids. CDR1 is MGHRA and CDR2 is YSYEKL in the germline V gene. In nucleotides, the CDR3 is TGCGCCAGCAGCCAAGGTAAAGCCCACTCCTACAATGAGCAGTTCTTC. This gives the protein CASSQGKAHSYNEQFF.

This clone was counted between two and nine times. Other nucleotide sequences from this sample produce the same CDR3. The CDR3 DNA sequence: TGCGCCAGCAGCTTGGGACTAGCAACAGATACGCAGTATTTT. This gives the protein CASSLGLATDTQYF. The chain is built from TRBV5-1 and TRBJ2-3, with TRBD2 matching 7 bases. The germline CDR1 and CDR2 sequences are SGHRS and YFSETQ. The CDR3 has 14 residues. The V segment lost 0 bases and the J segment 3 bases; nucleotides outside the gene matches: 1.

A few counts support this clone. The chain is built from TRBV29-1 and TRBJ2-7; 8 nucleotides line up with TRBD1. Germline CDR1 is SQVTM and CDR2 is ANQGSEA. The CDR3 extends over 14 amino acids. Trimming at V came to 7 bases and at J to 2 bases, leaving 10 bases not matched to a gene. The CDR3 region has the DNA TGCAGCGCTTTGAGACAGGGGAGAACCTACGAGCAGTACTTC. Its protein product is CSALRQGRTYEQYF.

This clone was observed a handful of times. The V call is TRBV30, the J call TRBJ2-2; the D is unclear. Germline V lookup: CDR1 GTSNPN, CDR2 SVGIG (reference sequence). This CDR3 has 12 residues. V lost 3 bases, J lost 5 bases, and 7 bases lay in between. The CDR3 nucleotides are TGTGCCTGGAGAAAGGGAACCGGGGAGCTGTTTTTT. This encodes CAWRKGTGELFF. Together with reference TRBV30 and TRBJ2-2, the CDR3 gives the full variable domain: SQTIHQWPATLVQPVGSPLSLECTVEGTSNPNLYWYRQAAGRGLQLLFYSVGIGQISSEVPQNLSASRPQDRQFILSSKKLLLSDSGFYLCAWRKGTGELFFGEGSRLTVL.